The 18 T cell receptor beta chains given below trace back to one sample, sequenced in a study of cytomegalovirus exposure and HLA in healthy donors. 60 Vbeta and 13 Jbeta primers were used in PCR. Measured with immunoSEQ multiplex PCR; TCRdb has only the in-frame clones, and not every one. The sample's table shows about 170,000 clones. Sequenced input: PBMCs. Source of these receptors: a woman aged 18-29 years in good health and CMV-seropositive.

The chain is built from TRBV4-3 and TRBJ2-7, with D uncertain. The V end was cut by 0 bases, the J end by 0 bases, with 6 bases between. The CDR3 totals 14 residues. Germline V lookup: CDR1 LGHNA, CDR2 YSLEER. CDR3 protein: CASSQERASYEQYF. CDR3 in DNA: TGCGCCAGCAGCCAAGAACGCGCCTCCTACGAGCAGTACTTC.

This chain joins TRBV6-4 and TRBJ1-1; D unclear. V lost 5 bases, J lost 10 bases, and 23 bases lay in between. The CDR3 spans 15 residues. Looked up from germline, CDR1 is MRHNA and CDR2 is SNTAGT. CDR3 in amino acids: CASSLNLGGGSRAFF. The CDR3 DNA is TGTGCCAGCAGTTTGAATCTTGGTGGCGGCAGTAGAGCTTTCTTT.

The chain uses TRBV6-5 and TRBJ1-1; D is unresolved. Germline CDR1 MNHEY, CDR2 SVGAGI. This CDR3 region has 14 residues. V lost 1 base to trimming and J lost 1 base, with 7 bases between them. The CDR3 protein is CASSYYLSNTEAFF. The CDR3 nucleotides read TGTGCCAGCAGTTACTATTTATCGAACACTGAAGCTTTCTTT.

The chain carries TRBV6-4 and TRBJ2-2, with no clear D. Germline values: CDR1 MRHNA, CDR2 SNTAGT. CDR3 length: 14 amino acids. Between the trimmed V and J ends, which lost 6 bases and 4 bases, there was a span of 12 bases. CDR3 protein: CASSAAPGTGELFF. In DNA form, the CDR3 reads TGTGCCAGCAGCGCTGCGCCTGGCACCGGGGAGCTGTTTTTT.

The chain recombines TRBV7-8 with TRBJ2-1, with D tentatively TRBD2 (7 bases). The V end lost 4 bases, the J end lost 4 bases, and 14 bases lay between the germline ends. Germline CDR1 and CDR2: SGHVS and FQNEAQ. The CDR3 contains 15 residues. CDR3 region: CASSYSGGPYNEQFF. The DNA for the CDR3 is TGTGCCAGCAGCTACTCGGGGGGCCCTTACAATGAGCAGTTCTTC.

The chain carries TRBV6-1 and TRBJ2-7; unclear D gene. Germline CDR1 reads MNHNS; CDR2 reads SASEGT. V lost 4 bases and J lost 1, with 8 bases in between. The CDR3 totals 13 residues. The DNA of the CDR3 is TGTGCCAGCAGTGGAGGCGGTTCCTACGAGCAGTACTTC. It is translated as CASSGGGSYEQYF.

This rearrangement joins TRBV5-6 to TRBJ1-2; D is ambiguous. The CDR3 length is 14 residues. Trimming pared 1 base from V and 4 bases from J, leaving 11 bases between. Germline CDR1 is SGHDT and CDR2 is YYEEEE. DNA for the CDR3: TGTGCCAGCAGCTTGTGGGAGGGTATCTATGGCTACACCTTC. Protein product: CASSLWEGIYGYTF.

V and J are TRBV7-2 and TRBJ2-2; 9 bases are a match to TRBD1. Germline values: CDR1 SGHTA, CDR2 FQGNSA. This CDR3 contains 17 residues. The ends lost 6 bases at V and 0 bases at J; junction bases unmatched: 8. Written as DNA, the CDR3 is TGTGCCAGCAGTAGACGGGGGACAGGGACGAACACCGGGGAGCTGTTTTTT. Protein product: CASSRRGTGTNTGELFF.

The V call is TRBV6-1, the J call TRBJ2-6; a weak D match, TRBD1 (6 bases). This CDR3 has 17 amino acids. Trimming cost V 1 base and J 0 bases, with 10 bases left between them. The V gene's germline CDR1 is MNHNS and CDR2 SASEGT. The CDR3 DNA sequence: TGTGCCAGCAGTGAAGGGACAGTTTCCTCTGGGGCCAACGTCCTGACTTTC. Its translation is CASSEGTVSSGANVLTF.

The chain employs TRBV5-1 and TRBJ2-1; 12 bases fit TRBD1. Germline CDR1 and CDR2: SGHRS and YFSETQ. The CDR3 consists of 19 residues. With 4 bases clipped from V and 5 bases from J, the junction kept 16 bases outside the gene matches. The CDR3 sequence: CASSRDRGLSKYTHNEQFF. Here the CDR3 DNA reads TGCGCCAGCAGCCGGGACAGGGGGCTATCAAAATATACCCACAATGAGCAGTTCTTC.

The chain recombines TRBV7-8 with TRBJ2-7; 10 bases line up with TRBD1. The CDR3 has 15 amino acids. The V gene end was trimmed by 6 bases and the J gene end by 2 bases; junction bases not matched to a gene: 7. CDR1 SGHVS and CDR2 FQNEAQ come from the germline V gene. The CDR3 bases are TGTGCCAGCAGGTCCGGGACAGGGGCCGCCTACGAGCAGTACTTC. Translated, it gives CASRSGTGAAYEQYF. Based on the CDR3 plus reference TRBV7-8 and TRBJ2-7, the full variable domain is GAGVSQSPRYKVAKRGQDVALRCDPISGHVSLFWYQQALGQGPEFLTYFQNEAQLDKSGLPSDRFFAERPEGSVSTLKIQRTQQEDSAVYLCASRSGTGAAYEQYFGPGTRLTVT.

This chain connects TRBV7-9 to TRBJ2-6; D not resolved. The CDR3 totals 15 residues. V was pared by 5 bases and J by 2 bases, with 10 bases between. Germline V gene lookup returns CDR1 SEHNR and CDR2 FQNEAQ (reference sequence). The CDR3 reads CASSAPRAGANVLTF. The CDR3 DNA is TGTGCCAGCAGCGCACCTAGAGCTGGGGCCAACGTCCTGACTTTC. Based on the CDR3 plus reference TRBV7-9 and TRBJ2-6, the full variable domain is DTGVSQNPRHKITKRGQNVTFRCDPISEHNRLYWYRQTLGQGPEFLTYFQNEAQLEKSRLLSDRFSAERPKGSFSTLEIQRTEQGDSAMYLCASSAPRAGANVLTFGAGSRLTVL.

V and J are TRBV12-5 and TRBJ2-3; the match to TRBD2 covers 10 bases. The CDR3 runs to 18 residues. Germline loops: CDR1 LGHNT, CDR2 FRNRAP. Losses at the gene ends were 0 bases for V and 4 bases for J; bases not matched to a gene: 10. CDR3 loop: CASGLVYPGLAGADTQYF. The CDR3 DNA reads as TGTGCTAGTGGTTTGGTATACCCCGGGCTAGCGGGGGCAGATACGCAGTATTTT.

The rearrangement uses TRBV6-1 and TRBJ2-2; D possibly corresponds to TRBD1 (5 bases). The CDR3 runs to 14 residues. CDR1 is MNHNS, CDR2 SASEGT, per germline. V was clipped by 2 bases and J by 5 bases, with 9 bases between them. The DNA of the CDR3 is TGTGCCAGCAGTGAACAAGGGGTGACCGGGGAGCTGTTTTTT. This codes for CASSEQGVTGELFF.

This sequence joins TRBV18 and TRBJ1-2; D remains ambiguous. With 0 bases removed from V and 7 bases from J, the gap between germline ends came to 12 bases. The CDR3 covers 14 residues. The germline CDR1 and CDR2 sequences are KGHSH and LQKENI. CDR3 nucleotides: TGTGCCAGCTCACCACCGGGAGGGTTTCCTGGCTACACCTTC. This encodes CASSPPGGFPGYTF.

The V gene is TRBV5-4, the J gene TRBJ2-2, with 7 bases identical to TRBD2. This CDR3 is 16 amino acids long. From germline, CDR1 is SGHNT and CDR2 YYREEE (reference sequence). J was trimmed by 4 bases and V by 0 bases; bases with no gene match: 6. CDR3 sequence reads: CASSLGQSGTTGELFF. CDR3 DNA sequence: TGTGCCAGCAGCTTGGGGCAAAGCGGGACCACCGGGGAGCTGTTTTTT.

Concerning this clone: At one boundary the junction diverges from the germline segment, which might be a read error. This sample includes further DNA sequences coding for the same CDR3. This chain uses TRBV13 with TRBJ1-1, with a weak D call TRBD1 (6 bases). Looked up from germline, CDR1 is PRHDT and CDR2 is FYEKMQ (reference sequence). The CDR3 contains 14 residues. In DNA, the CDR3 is TGTGCCAGCAGCCTTGACAGGCAGAACACCGAAGCTTTCTTT. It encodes CASSLDRQNTEAFF.

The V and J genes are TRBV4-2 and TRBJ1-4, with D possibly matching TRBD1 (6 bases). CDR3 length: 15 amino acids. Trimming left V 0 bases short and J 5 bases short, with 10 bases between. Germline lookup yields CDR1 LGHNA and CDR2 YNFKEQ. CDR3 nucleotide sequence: TGTGCCAGCAGCCAAGATGACAGGAGAAATGAAAAACTGTTTTTT. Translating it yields CASSQDDRRNEKLFF.